The 8 T cell receptor beta chains below all came from one sample that was sequenced in a study of blood T cell repertoires in COVID-19. TCRdb keeps only in-frame clones here, not all; method: immunoSEQ multiplex PCR. The table lists hundreds of thousands of clones, around 90% of them singletons, with 0.2% to 0.3% in the top ten. The sequenced sample was peripheral blood. These receptors all stem from a young woman with acute or convalescent COVID-19.

This clone was picked up a small number of times. The chain employs TRBV2 and TRBJ1-1, with TRBD1 matching over 9 bases. CDR1 is SNHLY, CDR2 FYNNEI, per germline. With V trimmed by 7 bases and J by 7 bases, 7 bases remained unmatched. This CDR3 contains 13 residues. CDR3 amino acids: CASTTGGGGEAFF. The CDR3 nucleotides read TGTGCCAGCACAACAGGGGGCGGGGGTGAAGCTTTCTTT.

This sequence joins TRBV2 and TRBJ2-1; perhaps TRBD1 as D (6 bases). CDR3 length: 13 residues. Trimming stripped 6 bases from V and 4 bases from J, with 10 bases between. CDR1 SNHLY and CDR2 FYNNEI come from the germline V gene. The CDR3 here is CASRLDSYNEQFF. DNA of the CDR3: TGTGCCAGCAGGTTGGACAGTTACAATGAGCAGTTCTTC.

This chain uses TRBV27 with TRBJ1-1; 7 nucleotides line up with TRBD1. After removal of 3 bases from V and 1 base from J, the junction contained 5 bases not matched to a gene. CDR3 length: 15 amino acids. Germline-derived CDR1 and CDR2 are MNHEY and SMNVEV (reference sequence). The CDR3 DNA is TGTGCCAGCAGTTTGGAGGGGGCGGGGAACACTGAAGCTTTCTTT. This gives the protein CASSLEGAGNTEAFF.

This chain joins TRBV7-3 and TRBJ2-3, with D perhaps TRBD1 (6 bases). Looked up from germline, CDR1 is SGHTA and CDR2 is FQGTGA. V lost 5 bases, J lost 1 base, and 16 bases lay in between. The CDR3 contains 16 residues. As DNA, the CDR3 is TGTGCCAGCAGCCTCCGAGGGGGTGGGGGCACAGATACGCAGTATTTT. The encoded protein is CASSLRGGGGTDTQYF.

The CDR3 DNA is TGTGCCAGCAGCTTCGATCGGGGGACGGTTGGAGGGGCCAACGTCCTGACTTTC. It is translated as CASSFDRGTVGGANVLTF. The chain recombines TRBV11-2 with TRBJ2-6, with D perhaps TRBD2 (6 bases). Trimming took 3 bases from V and 4 from J, leaving 19 bases between them. Looked up from germline, CDR1 is SGHAT and CDR2 is FQNNGV. CDR3 size: 18 residues.

The J gene is TRBJ1-6, the V gene TRBV19, with D unresolved. From germline, CDR1 is LNHDA and CDR2 SQIVND (reference sequence). The CDR3 has 14 amino acids. V lost 6 bases and J 11 bases, leaving 17 bases between the germline ends. CDR3 nucleotide sequence: TGTGCCAGTAGGACCCGGACCGGCGGGCCACCCCTCCACTTT. It codes for CASRTRTGGPPLHF.

The gene calls are TRBV6-1 and TRBJ1-2, with D tentatively TRBD1 (6 bases). The CDR3 totals 16 residues. Germline CDR1 and CDR2: MNHNS and SASEGT. Between the trimmed V and J ends, which lost 2 bases and 9 bases, there was a span of 22 bases. The CDR3 DNA follows: TGTGCCAGCAGTGAATCCCCCCGGGACAAGTCAATGAGCTACACCTTC. The encoded protein is CASSESPRDKSMSYTF.

The chain recombines TRBV6-5 with TRBJ1-4, with TRBD1 matching over 9 bases. The CDR3 is made up of 13 amino acids. V shed 10 bases, J shed 8 bases, and the junction held 8 bases outside the gene matches. Germline CDR1 is MNHEY and CDR2 is SVGAGI. In nucleotides, the CDR3 is TGTGCCACCTGGACAGGGGTAGGCGAAAAACTGTTTTTT. It specifies CATWTGVGEKLFF.